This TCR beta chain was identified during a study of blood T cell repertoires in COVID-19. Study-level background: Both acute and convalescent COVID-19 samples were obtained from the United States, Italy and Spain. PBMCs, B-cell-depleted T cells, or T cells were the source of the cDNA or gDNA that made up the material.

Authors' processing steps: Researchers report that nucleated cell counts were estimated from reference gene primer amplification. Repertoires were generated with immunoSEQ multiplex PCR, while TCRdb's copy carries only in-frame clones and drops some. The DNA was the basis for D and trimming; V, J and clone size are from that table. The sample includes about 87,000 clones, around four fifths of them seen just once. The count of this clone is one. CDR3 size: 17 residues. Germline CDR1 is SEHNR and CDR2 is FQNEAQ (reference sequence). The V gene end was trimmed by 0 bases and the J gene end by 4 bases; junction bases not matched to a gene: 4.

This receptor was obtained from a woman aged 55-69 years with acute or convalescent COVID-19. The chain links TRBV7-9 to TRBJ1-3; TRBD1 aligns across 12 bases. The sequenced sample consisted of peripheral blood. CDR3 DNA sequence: TGTGCCAGCAGCTTAGCAGCGGGACAGGGGGCCGGAAACACCATATATTTT. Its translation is CASSLAAGQGAGNTIYF.